The TCR beta chain under discussion was sequenced for a study of T-cell reconstitution after alpha-beta-depleted transplantation in children (dated by TCRdb to the mid-2010s). General notes on the study: The study quantitatively tracked T-cell immune reconstitution after TCRalphabeta/CD19-depleted allogeneic hematopoietic cell transplantation in children using TCR repertoire profiling.

The treatment or condition label, read with the paper, signifies: allogeneic hematopoietic cell transplantation with graft depleted of TCRalphabeta T cells and CD19 B cells. Transplant recipients were children who received TCRalphabeta/CD19-depleted allogeneic hematopoietic cell grafts. This clonotype has more than one count but fewer than ten. Its specific antigen is unknown. No base-level quality is on record; no much larger clone is a single base apart. After removal of 2 bases from V and 4 bases from J, the junction retains 6 bases not matched to a gene. The CDR3 starts with the cysteine, ends with the phenylalanine, and has 16 residues. Just CDR3 DNA is preserved here, 48 bases in frame from base 1. CDR1 and CDR2 were assigned from the germline V gene as WSHSY and SAAADI. Libraries were prepared through PCR. Sequencer: Illumina HiSeq 2500. TCR libraries were prepared with molecular barcoding, using unique molecular identifiers to normalize TCRbeta repertoire quantification. TCRdb's own reprocessing of the public reads used fastp at Q25 and MiXCR and kept productive beta chains. Rows with a matching CDR3 protein are joined into one entry that keeps the most common DNA and genes. The sample has about 77,000 distinct CDR3 sequences on record, 15% to 20% of them singletons. Roughly half of the sample is taken by the ten largest.

Study-wide conclusions, independent of this receptor: The high TCRbeta diversity at day 60 in some patients was ascribed to recipient T cells and intrathymic progenitors that had survived conditioning. Hyperexpanded clone frequencies declined over subsequent months; after one year, T-cell counts and TCRbeta diversity were mostly attributed to newly produced T cells. The apparently early recovery of alphabetaT-cell counts about two months after transplant reportedly depended on only several hundred rapidly expanded clones that came from non-depleted graft cells.

The chain joins TRBV10-2 to TRBJ2-1; 9 junctional bases match TRBD2. The material was PBMCs, mostly from graft donor cells, obtained 360 days after TCRalphabeta/CD19-depleted stem cell transplant. The TCR sequence derives from a male patient aged 2-15 years who had a stem cell transplant for acute lymphoblastic leukemia, so the T cells may come from the graft donor. The CDR3 corresponds to CASSEPGLAVYNEQFF. The sequenced DNA is TGCGCCAGCAGTGAGCCGGGACTAGCCGTATACAATGAGCAGTTCTTC.